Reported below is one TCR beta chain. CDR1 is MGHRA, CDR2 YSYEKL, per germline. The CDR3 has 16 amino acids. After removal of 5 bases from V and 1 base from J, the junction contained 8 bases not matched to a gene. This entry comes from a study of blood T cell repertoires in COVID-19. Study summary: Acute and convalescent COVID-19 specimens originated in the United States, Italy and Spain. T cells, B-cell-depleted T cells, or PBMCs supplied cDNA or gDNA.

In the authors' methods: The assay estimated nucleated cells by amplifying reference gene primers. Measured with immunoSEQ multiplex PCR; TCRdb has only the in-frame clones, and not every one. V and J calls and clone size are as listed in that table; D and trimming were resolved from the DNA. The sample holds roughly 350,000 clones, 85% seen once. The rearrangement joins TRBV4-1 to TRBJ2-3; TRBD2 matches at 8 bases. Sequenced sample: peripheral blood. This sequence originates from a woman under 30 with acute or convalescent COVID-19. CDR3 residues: CASSATLAARTDTQYF. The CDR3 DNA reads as TGCGCCAGCAGCGCCACACTAGCGGCCCGCACAGATACGCAGTATTTT.